This T cell receptor (beta chain) was identified in a study of cytomegalovirus exposure and HLA in healthy donors. PCR used 60 Vbeta primers and 13 Jbeta primers. Libraries were prepared by immunoSEQ multiplex PCR; TCRdb keeps only in-frame clonotypes and omits some of them. The repertoire has roughly 180,000 clones, around 80% of them found once; the top ten carry less than 1.5%. Regarding the study as a whole: Rare TCR sequences dominated, though some public TCRs recurred in many donors. It was about 180 TCR beta chains that were listed as cytomegalovirus-associated.

CDR1 is MGHRA and CDR2 is YSYEKL in the germline V gene. The CDR3 loop spans 14 amino acids. Trimming shortened V by 1 base and J by 4 bases, and 11 bases separated the two germline ends. On this clone: No antigen is known for it.

This sequence originates from a man between 18 and 35 years old in good health and CMV-seronegative. The V and J genes are TRBV4-1 and TRBJ2-7; D is ambiguous. Sample: PBMCs. The CDR3 DNA reads TGCGCCAGCAGCCAAGGCCTATCTAGTTACGAGCAGTACTTC. This gives the protein CASSQGLSSYEQYF.